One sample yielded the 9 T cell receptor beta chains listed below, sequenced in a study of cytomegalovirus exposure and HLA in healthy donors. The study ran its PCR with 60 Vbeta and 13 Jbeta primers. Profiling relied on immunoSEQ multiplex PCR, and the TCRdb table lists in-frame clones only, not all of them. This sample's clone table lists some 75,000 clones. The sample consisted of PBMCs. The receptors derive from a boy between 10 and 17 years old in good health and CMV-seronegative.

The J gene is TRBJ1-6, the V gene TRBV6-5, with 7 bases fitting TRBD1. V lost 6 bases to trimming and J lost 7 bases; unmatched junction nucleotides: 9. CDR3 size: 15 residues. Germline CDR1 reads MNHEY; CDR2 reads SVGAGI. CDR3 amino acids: CASRNNRGNNSPLHF. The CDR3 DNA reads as TGTGCCAGCAGAAACAACAGGGGAAACAATTCACCCCTCCACTTT.

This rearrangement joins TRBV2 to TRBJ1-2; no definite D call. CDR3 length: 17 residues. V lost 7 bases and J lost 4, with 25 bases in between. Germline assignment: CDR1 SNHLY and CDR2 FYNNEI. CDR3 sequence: CASTPERRVPYLYGYTF. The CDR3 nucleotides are TGTGCCAGCACCCCAGAACGGAGGGTGCCCTACCTCTATGGCTACACCTTC.

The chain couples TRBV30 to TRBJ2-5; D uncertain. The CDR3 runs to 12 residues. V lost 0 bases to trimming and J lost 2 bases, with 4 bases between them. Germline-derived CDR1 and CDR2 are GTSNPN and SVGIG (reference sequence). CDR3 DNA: TGTGCCTGGAGTGTACTGCAAGAGACCCAGTACTTC. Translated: CAWSVLQETQYF.

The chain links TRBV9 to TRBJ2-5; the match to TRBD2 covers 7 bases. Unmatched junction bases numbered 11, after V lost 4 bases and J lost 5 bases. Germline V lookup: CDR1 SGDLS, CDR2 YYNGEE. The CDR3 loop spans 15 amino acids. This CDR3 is CASSRSGVVVETQYF. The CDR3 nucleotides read TGTGCCAGCAGCAGAAGCGGGGTAGTTGTCGAGACCCAGTACTTC.

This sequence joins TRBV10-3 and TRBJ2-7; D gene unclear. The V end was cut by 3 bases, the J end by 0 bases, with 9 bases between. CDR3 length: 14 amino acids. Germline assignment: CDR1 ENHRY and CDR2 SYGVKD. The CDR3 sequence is CAISDQTSSYEQYF. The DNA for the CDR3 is TGTGCCATCAGTGATCAGACAAGCTCCTACGAGCAGTACTTC.

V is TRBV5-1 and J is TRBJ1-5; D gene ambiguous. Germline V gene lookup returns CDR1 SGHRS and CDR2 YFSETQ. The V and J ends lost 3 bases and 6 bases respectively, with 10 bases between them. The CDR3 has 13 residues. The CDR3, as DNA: TGCGCCAGCAGCTACGAGGTGGGTCAGCCCCAGCATTTT. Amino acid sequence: CASSYEVGQPQHF.

DNA for the CDR3: TGTGCCAGCAGCGAGGGACAGGGGACTGGAAACACCATATATTTT. Translation: CASSEGQGTGNTIYF. V gene TRBV7-9 combines with J gene TRBJ1-3, with 10 nucleotides matching TRBD1. This CDR3 spans 15 amino acids. V shed 5 bases and J 2 bases; nucleotides not matched to a gene: 3. The germline CDR1 and CDR2 sequences are SEHNR and FQNEAQ (reference sequence).

The CDR3 DNA reads TGTGCCTGGAGCAAAGGACAGGGGGCCACCTCTGGGGCCAACGTCCTGACTTTC. It translates to CAWSKGQGATSGANVLTF. The J gene is TRBJ2-6, the V gene TRBV30, with 11 bases lining up with TRBD1. V lost 3 bases, J lost 0 bases, and 7 bases stayed unmatched. There are 18 residues in the CDR3. The germline gives CDR1 GTSNPN, CDR2 SVGIG (reference sequence).

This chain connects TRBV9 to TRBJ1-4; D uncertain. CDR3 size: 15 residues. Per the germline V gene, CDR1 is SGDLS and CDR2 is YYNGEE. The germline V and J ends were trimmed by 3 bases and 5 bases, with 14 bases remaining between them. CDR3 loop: CASSGALEPNEKLFF. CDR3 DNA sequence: TGTGCCAGCAGCGGTGCCTTGGAGCCAAATGAAAAACTGTTTTTT. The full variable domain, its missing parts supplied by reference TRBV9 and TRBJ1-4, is DSGVTQTPKHLITATGQRVTLRCSPRSGDLSVYWYQQSLDQGLQFLIQYYNGEERAKGNILERFSAQQFPDLHSELNLSSLELGDSALYFCASSGALEPNEKLFFGSGTQLSVL.